The 12 T cell receptor beta chains given below trace back to one sample, sequenced in a study of T cell responses to AZD1222 COVID-19 vaccine. TCRdb keeps only in-frame clones here, not all; method: immunoSEQ multiplex PCR. This sample has around 100,000 clones, with around 86% found just once. This material consisted of peripheral blood, taken on day 0 of AZD1222 vaccination. The receptors stem from an adult in good health.

There are many counts of this clone. This chain links TRBV11-3 with TRBJ2-1; 10 nucleotides match TRBD1. Per the germline V gene, CDR1 is SGHNT and CDR2 is YENEEA. The CDR3 length is 15 residues. V dropped 5 bases and J dropped 7; count of bases not matched to a gene: 8. CDR3 in DNA: TGTGCCAGCAGCCACCGGGACAGGGGAACGAATGAGCAGTTCTTC. This gives the protein CASSHRDRGTNEQFF.

This chain links TRBV4-2 with TRBJ2-2, with 10 bases aligning to TRBD1. V dropped 4 bases and J dropped 5; count of bases not matched to a gene: 4. Germline CDR1 reads LGHNA; CDR2 reads YNFKEQ. This CDR3 spans 15 amino acids. The CDR3, as DNA: TGTGCCAGCAGCCCGGGACAGGGGAGGACCGGGGAGCTGTTTTTT. This encodes CASSPGQGRTGELFF.

CDR3 bases: TGTGCCAGCAGCTTAATAATGCGTGGACAGCCCCAGCATTTT. Translating gives CASSLIMRGQPQHF. The chain is built from TRBV7-2 and TRBJ1-5, with D unresolved. CDR1 and CDR2 from the germline V gene are SGHTA and FQGNSA. V dropped 2 bases and J dropped 7 bases, with 12 bases sitting between them. The length of the CDR3 is 14 residues.

This chain uses TRBV18 with TRBJ2-7; D remains unclear. The germline CDR1 and CDR2 sequences are KGHSH and LQKENI. The V gene lost 5 bases and the J gene lost 7 bases, with 24 bases spanning the gap. The CDR3 has 16 amino acids. CDR3 sequence reads: CASSESDMRPLWEQYF. CDR3 nucleotides: TGTGCCAGCTCAGAATCCGACATGAGGCCCCTATGGGAGCAGTACTTC. Complete variable domain (other parts from reference TRBV18 and TRBJ2-7): NAGVMQNPRHLVRRRGQEARLRCSPMKGHSHVYWYRQLPEEGLKFMVYLQKENIIDESGMPKERFSAEFPKEGPSILRIQQVVRGDSAAYFCASSESDMRPLWEQYFGPGTRLTVT.

The chain has TRBV11-2 and TRBJ2-1; D may be TRBD1 or TRBD2 (5 bases each). The V and J ends lost 5 bases and 12 bases respectively, with 17 bases between them. The CDR3 is 13 residues long. Germline CDR1 and CDR2: SGHAT and FQNNGV. The DNA for the CDR3 is TGTGCCAGCAGCCCGGGGACCCGCCAGGGGCAGTTCTTC. It codes for CASSPGTRQGQFF.

The chain recombines TRBV2 with TRBJ2-3, with TRBD2 as a possible D gene (6 bases). Trimming cost V 7 bases and J 0 bases, with 14 bases left between them. CDR3 length: 15 residues. Per germline, CDR1 SNHLY and CDR2 FYNNEI. Written as DNA, the CDR3 is TGTGCCAGCACGGGAGACACACTCAGCACAGATACGCAGTATTTT. The encoded protein is CASTGDTLSTDTQYF.

The chain uses TRBV29-1 and TRBJ1-3, with TRBD1 matching 8 bases. The CDR3 is 17 residues long. V lost 4 bases to trimming and J lost 3 bases; unmatched junction nucleotides: 14. Looked up from germline, CDR1 is SQVTM and CDR2 is ANQGSEA. The CDR3 sequence: CSVVPRTGGGVGNTIYF. The CDR3 region has the DNA TGCAGCGTTGTTCCCCGAACAGGGGGAGGTGTTGGAAACACCATATATTTT.

The J gene is TRBJ2-5, the V gene TRBV9, with D perhaps matching TRBD1 (6 bases). V was trimmed by 3 bases and J by 4 bases, leaving 10 bases between them. Germline CDR1 SGDLS, CDR2 YYNGEE. The CDR3 runs 13 residues. The CDR3 DNA reads TGTGCCAGCAGCGGGGCACAGGGAGAGACCCAGTACTTC. It codes for CASSGAQGETQYF.

This CDR3 reads CASSPLGHSYEQYF. The CDR3 DNA is TGTGCCAGCAGCCCCTTGGGCCACTCCTACGAGCAGTACTTC. This sequence joins TRBV9 and TRBJ2-7; no definite D call. The germline V gene encodes CDR1 SGDLS and CDR2 YYNGEE. Trimming removed 4 bases at V and 0 bases at J, with 11 bases between. The CDR3 consists of 14 residues.

This rearrangement joins TRBV15 to TRBJ2-7, with D possibly matching TRBD2 (6 bases). This CDR3 region has 15 residues. Trimming removed 1 base at V and 0 bases at J, with 10 bases between. Germline loops: CDR1 LNHNV, CDR2 YYDKDF (reference sequence). This chain's CDR3 is CATSRGGTVSYEQYF. The CDR3 DNA is TGTGCCACCAGCAGAGGCGGGACGGTCTCCTACGAGCAGTACTTC.

The CDR3 DNA sequence: TGTGCCAGCAGTTACTCGGCGACAGCCTATGGCTACACCTTC. Protein: CASSYSATAYGYTF. This chain connects TRBV6-2 or TRBV6-3 to TRBJ1-2; tentatively, D is TRBD1 (5 bases). The CDR3 spans 14 residues. In germline, CDR1 is MNHEY, CDR2 SVGEGT. The germline V and J ends were trimmed by 0 bases and 4 bases, with 9 bases remaining between them.

This clone was counted a few times. This chain uses TRBV3-1 (or the pseudogene TRBV3-2) with TRBJ1-3; D gene ambiguous. With 1 base removed from V and 3 bases from J, the gap between germline ends came to 10 bases. Germline-derived CDR1 and CDR2 are LGHDT and YNNKEL (reference sequence). CDR3 length: 15 residues. Here the CDR3 DNA reads TGTGCCAGCAGCCAAGTGTTCGGGTATGGAAACACCATATATTTT. It specifies CASSQVFGYGNTIYF.